Described below is a single T cell receptor (beta chain) sequence and its context. Its specificity is not known. This entry is derived from a study of vaccination effects on CD4 cells after COVID-19. Germline assignment: CDR1 KGHSH and CDR2 LQKENI. The CDR3 runs to 11 residues. Trimming stripped 6 bases from V and 8 bases from J, with 10 bases between. Method: immunoSEQ multiplex PCR; TCRdb's copy keeps in-frame clones and lacks some. The sample holds 25,000 to 35,000 clones, around 75% seen once. Sequencing was preceded by expansion of antigen-specific CD4+ T cells with viral peptide pools in the ViraFEST assay. Once cultured for 9 to 11 days, the cells underwent separation to obtain CD4+ T cells. It was two doses of either the BNT162b2 or mRNA-1273 vaccine that participants received.

The sequenced sample was CD4+ T cells from PBMCs cultured with HCoV-229E spike peptides, obtained after COVID-19 vaccination. The V call is TRBV18, the J call TRBJ1-2, with D unclear. This TCR was sampled from a human donor who received a COVID-19 vaccine. This CDR3 is CASSPGEGYTF. The CDR3 nucleotides read TGTGCCAGCTCCCCCGGGGAGGGCTACACCTTC. Complete variable domain (other parts from reference TRBV18 and TRBJ1-2): NAGVMQNPRHLVRRRGQEARLRCSPMKGHSHVYWYRQLPEEGLKFMVYLQKENIIDESGMPKERFSAEFPKEGPSILRIQQVVRGDSAAYFCASSPGEGYTFGSGTRLTVV.